This TCR beta chain was captured by sequencing in a study of shared clonotypes between healthy human individuals (TCRdb year 2020). Study-level background: The cohort comprised a couple of women and a few men aged 18 to 49 years. For each donor, three plates each were used for CD4 naive and CD4 memory, two plates were used for CD8 naive, and one plate was used for CD8 memory. Blood TCR repertoires of about 5 healthy adults were deeply sequenced to estimate repertoire size and the extent of clonotype sharing between individuals. Libraries were prepared and TCR repertoires were sequenced by different laboratories using diverse techniques, in order to increase sequencing depth and limit assay-specific biases. Each donor's leukapheresis produced roughly between roughly 0.85 and 10 billion PBMCs. Findings and caveats that apply to the study as a whole: Clonotypes shared by all four sorted-subset donors showed higher generation probabilities than non-shared clonotypes. Because the study included a small number of donors, the genetic and exposure-history diversity represented was limited. Larger estimated clonotype richness was generally found for naive subsets than for memory subsets. Sampling was limited to blood, and TCR repertoires in tissue likely differ from TCR repertoires in blood. Sharing across a few donors was observed for approximately 5% of naive CD4, over 3% of naive CD8, about 2.3% of memory CD4, and roughly 0.43% of memory CD8 clonotypes. Pairwise subsampling indicated that sequencing depth was expected to affect the degree of clonotype sharing among donors. Even with the large sequencing depth, rarefaction of the sorted-subset datasets indicated that sequencing was incomplete.

The donors were healthy, HIV-negative adults with no recently reported acute infections or vaccinations. All donors were Caucasian adults living in Nashville, Tennessee, USA. Magnetic negative selection was used to enrich CD4+ T cells, after which naive cells were positively selected on CD45RA and the negative fraction became the memory subset. After blood collection by leukapheresis, PBMCs were isolated using Ficoll-Histopaque density gradient centrifugation and then cryopreserved in the vapor phase of liquid nitrogen. Analytical flow cytometry was used to check the purity and quantity of every magnetically sorted T cell population. Genomic DNA was isolated from every sorted fraction and measured by UV absorbance on a Nanodrop 2000c. Trimming costs V 4 bases and J 3 bases, and their ends lie 22 bases apart. The CDR3 sequence holds 18 residues, the cysteine and phenylalanine included. The only DNA kept is the CDR3, 54 bases in frame from the first base. The germline V gene (reference sequence) specifies LNHDA as CDR1 and SQIVND as CDR2.

TCR CDR3 regions were amplified from genomic DNA by multiplex PCR using the deep immunoSEQ assay. Extracted genomic DNA from each cell subset was distributed evenly across all wells of several immunoSEQ 96-well plates, and each plate was treated as a replicate. For sorted subsets, approximately 0.2 ug of genomic DNA, equivalent to 25,000 to 35,000 T cell genomes, went into each replicate PCR. The purified libraries were quantified using a Qubit 3.0 fluorometer, sized with a Bioanalyzer 2100, and then quantified again using the KAPA Library Quantification kit. A separate single-read 150-cycle Illumina NextSeq 550 flow cell was used to sequence each immunoSEQ 96-well plate. On the study's bioinformatics: Because the immunoSEQ output included only junctional sequences and no quality scores, the filtering could not be the same as the filtering used for full-length reads. To assign V/J genes and CDR3, sequences were annotated using PyIR, a Python wrapper for IgBLAST v1.9, with IMGT germline references. Any read was removed if the V/J assignment was weak (E-value above 1e-6), the CDR3 was missing, or the read contained stop codons, out-of-frame junctions, or ambiguous translated residues. V3J clonotypes were defined as sequences sharing an identical inferred V gene, J gene, and CDR3 amino acid sequence. Percentage overlap between repertoires was calculated by dividing the number of shared unique clonotypes by the size of the smaller repertoire. RTK rarefaction, the Chao1 estimator, and Recon v2.1 estimates of unobserved clonotypes were used to assess repertoire richness. OLGA was used to compute generation probabilities for all TCRbeta clonotypes that the gDNA method yielded from several donors. Sourced from immuneACCESS, this table was stored by TCRdb with only in-frame sequences that have V and J called. A share of the clones is absent; for the studies checked, an unresolved V gene accounts for under half, and the remainder has no known explanation. That table supplies the V and J calls and clone size; D and trimming were determined from the DNA. Recorded for this sample are 2 million to 2.5 million clones; more than 80% of them occurred a single time. Jointly, the top ten make up about 0.37% of the sample.

A word on this clone: The specificity of this receptor is unknown. Per-nucleotide qualities are absent, and no much larger clonotype sits a single base away.

Sequenced material: naive CD4+ T cells from PBMCs. Read against the paper, the sample's cell subset or site label means: CD45RA+ positively selected. This sequence was found in a man between 18 and 35 years old in good health. Some clones in this sample may be carry-over from other donors' samples. The V and J genes are TRBV19 and TRBJ2-1; TRBD2 is a possible D gene, resting on 7 matching bases. The DNA reads as follows: TGTGCCAGTAGTACCCGGGGGCCTGGGAGGGCCAACTACAATGAGCAGTTCTTC. It specifies CASSTRGPGRANYNEQFF.